This TCR beta chain was captured in a study of radiation and T cells in renal cell carcinoma. Time point reported: blood 2 weeks post-SBRT. Treatment: 15 Gy SBRT to primary tumor, nephrectomy 4 weeks later. The protocol was immunoSEQ multiplex PCR, while the TCRdb copy is restricted to in-frame clones and leaves out a portion. Of 120,000 or so clones in the sample, more than 75% are singletons; the top ten hold 5% to 6%. The sequence derives from a woman in her 70s with renal cell carcinoma. Sequences were derived from blood, sampled from a patient whose treatment included radiotherapy and nephrectomy.

The CDR3 is CASSQVIPNTGELFF. CDR3 sequence (DNA): TGTGCCAGCAGCCAAGTCATACCTAACACCGGGGAGCTGTTTTTT. The chain couples TRBV4-2 to TRBJ2-2; D unresolved. The CDR3 is made up of 15 amino acids. Germline CDR1 is LGHNA and CDR2 is YNFKEQ. V was trimmed by 1 base and J by 2 bases, leaving 8 bases between them.